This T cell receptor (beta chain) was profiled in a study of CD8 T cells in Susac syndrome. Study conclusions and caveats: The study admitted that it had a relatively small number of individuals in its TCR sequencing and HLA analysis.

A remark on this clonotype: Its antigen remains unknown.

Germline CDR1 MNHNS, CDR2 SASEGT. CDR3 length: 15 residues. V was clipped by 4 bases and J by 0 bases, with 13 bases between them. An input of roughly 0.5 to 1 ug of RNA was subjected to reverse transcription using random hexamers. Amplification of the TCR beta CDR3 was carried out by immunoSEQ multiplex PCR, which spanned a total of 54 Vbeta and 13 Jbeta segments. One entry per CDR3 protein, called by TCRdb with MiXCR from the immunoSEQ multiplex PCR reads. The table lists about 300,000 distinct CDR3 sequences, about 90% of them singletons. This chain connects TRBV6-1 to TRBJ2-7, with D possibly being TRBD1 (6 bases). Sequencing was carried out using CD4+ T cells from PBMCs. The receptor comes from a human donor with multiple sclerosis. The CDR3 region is CASSVDSLSSYEQYF. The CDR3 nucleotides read TGTGCCAGCAGTGTGGACAGCCTGAGCTCCTACGAGCAGTACTTC.